A single sample gave rise to the 28 T cell receptor beta chains below, sequenced in a study of T cell changes during pregnancy in multiple sclerosis. Measured with immunoSEQ multiplex PCR; TCRdb has only the in-frame clones, and not every one. The sample has over 45,000 clones; under 95% are singletons. The sequenced sample was CD4+ T cells from peripheral blood mononuclear cells, obtained in the second trimester of pregnancy. These TCRs come from a female donor with multiple sclerosis, enrolled in a pregnancy study.

The chain carries TRBV19 and TRBJ2-1; D is possibly TRBD1 (5 bases). This CDR3 is built from 11 residues. Per germline, CDR1 LNHDA and CDR2 SQIVND (reference sequence). Between the trimmed V and J ends, which lost 5 bases and 12 bases, there was a span of 11 bases. CDR3: CASSSGLGQFF. CDR3 DNA sequence: TGTGCCAGTAGTTCAGGGTTAGGGCAGTTCTTC.

The chain combines TRBV27 with TRBJ1-4, with TRBD1 matching 7 bases. The ends lost 6 bases at V and 4 bases at J; junction bases unmatched: 5. CDR1 and CDR2 from the germline V gene are MNHEY and SMNVEV (reference sequence). The CDR3 totals 14 residues. CDR3 nucleotides: TGTGCCAGCAGCCGGACAGGAAATAATGAAAAACTGTTTTTT. It codes for CASSRTGNNEKLFF.

The chain carries TRBV11-2 and TRBJ2-3; D possibly corresponds to TRBD2 (6 bases). The CDR3 runs to 16 residues. Germline-derived CDR1 and CDR2 are SGHAT and FQNNGV. The V gene lost 1 base and the J gene lost 6 bases, with 17 bases spanning the gap. This CDR3 is CASSLVETGVRDTQYF. DNA of the CDR3: TGTGCCAGCAGCTTAGTGGAAACGGGAGTACGGGATACGCAGTATTTT.

This sequence joins TRBV19 and TRBJ1-5; D gene unclear. This CDR3 is 15 amino acids long. Germline CDR1 is LNHDA and CDR2 is SQIVND (reference sequence). V was clipped by 7 bases and J by 0 bases, with 13 bases between them. CDR3 sequence (DNA): TGTGCCAGTAATAGAGGCGGGGATAGCAATCAGCCCCAGCATTTT. The encoded protein is CASNRGGDSNQPQHF.

The table lists this clone with a count of one. The chain joins TRBV19 to TRBJ1-5; weak D call: TRBD1 (6 bases). V lost 6 bases and J lost 7, with 13 bases in between. CDR1 LNHDA and CDR2 SQIVND come from the germline V gene (reference sequence). The CDR3 sequence is 13 residues long. This CDR3 is CASRGGARQPQHF. CDR3 sequence (DNA): TGTGCCAGTAGGGGGGGGGCGCGGCAGCCCCAGCATTTT.

The genes are TRBV5-4 and TRBJ2-7; D unclear. V shed 1 base and J shed 4 bases, with 9 bases lying between them. The CDR3 consists of 13 residues. CDR1 and CDR2 from the germline V gene are SGHNT and YYREEE (reference sequence). This chain's CDR3 is CASSLTSEYEQYF. In DNA form, the CDR3 reads TGTGCCAGCAGCTTGACTTCTGAGTACGAGCAGTACTTC.

The rearrangement links TRBV21-1 to TRBJ2-5; the table's D call, TRBD2, was not checked against the DNA. TRBV21-1 is flagged as a pseudogene. The CDR3 consists of 20 residues. Written as DNA, the CDR3 is TGTGCCAGCAGCAAAGACCCCGAAGGTTTTCCTAGCGCCTACCAAGAGACCCAGTACTTC. Its translation is CASSKDPEGFPSAYQETQYF.

The V and J genes are TRBV2 and TRBJ2-7, with D tentatively TRBD2 (5 bases). Germline-derived CDR1 and CDR2 are SNHLY and FYNNEI. The CDR3 is made up of 12 amino acids. Trimming shortened V by 5 bases and J by 2 bases, and 7 bases separated the two germline ends. CDR3 in amino acids: CASSTGTYEQYF. The DNA of the CDR3 is TGTGCCAGCAGTACCGGGACCTACGAGCAGTACTTC.

This chain uses TRBV7-9 with TRBJ2-5, with 10 bases identical to TRBD2. Germline lookup yields CDR1 SEHNR and CDR2 FQNEAQ (reference sequence). This CDR3 is built from 16 residues. V gave up 2 bases and J gave up 4 bases; unmatched junction bases: 7. The CDR3 nucleotides are TGTGCCAGCAGCTTACCGGCCAGGACTAGCGGAGAGACCCAGTACTTC. Protein: CASSLPARTSGETQYF.

This sequence joins TRBV7-8 and TRBJ2-3; 12 bases align to TRBD2. V lost 5 bases and J lost 0; bases outside the gene matches: 6. The CDR3 has 17 amino acids. Germline CDR1 reads SGHVS; CDR2 reads FQNEAQ. The CDR3 is CASSPRLAGASTDTQYF. CDR3 nucleotide sequence: TGTGCCAGCAGCCCCAGACTAGCGGGGGCTAGCACAGATACGCAGTATTTT.

The rearrangement uses TRBV5-1 and TRBJ2-7, with 14 bases lining up with TRBD2. There are 16 residues in the CDR3. Germline V gene data show CDR1 as SGHRS and CDR2 as YFSETQ. V lost 0 bases, J lost 3 bases, and 2 bases stayed unmatched. The CDR3 DNA sequence: TGCGCCAGCAGCTTGGAGGGACTAGCGGGGGACTACGAGCAGTACTTC. Translation gives CASSLEGLAGDYEQYF.

In its sample, this clone was seen once. This chain links TRBV29-1 with TRBJ2-5, with a possible D match to TRBD1 (5 bases). This CDR3 is 11 amino acids long. Germline V CDR1 and CDR2: SQVTM, ANQGSEA. V lost 2 bases and J 5 bases, leaving 6 bases between the germline ends. In DNA form, the CDR3 reads TGCAGCGTTGAAAGGGGTGAGACCCAGTACTTC. As protein: CSVERGETQYF.

This chain connects TRBV5-4 to TRBJ2-7; tentative D call: TRBD2 (7 bases). V shed 0 bases and J shed 1 base, with 11 bases lying between them. From germline, CDR1 is SGHNT and CDR2 YYREEE (reference sequence). The CDR3 is 15 residues long. The CDR3 protein is CASSLGGGDSYEQYF. The CDR3, as DNA: TGTGCCAGCAGCTTGGGGGGGGGCGATTCCTACGAGCAGTACTTC.

The rearrangement joins TRBV6-5 to TRBJ2-3, with 7 bases fitting TRBD1. Germline CDR1 MNHEY, CDR2 SVGAGI. The ends lost 2 bases at V and 3 bases at J; junction bases unmatched: 8. The CDR3 runs 16 residues. For the CDR3, the DNA is TGTGCCAGCAGTTACCGCCGGGACAGTCCTACAGATACGCAGTATTTT. Protein product: CASSYRRDSPTDTQYF.

The chain joins TRBV2 to TRBJ1-2, with D hard to call. V lost 1 base and J 4 bases, leaving 7 bases between the germline ends. The CDR3 totals 13 residues. In germline, CDR1 is SNHLY, CDR2 FYNNEI. CDR3 coding DNA: TGTGCCAGCAGTGAAGTCAACAGCTATGGCTACACCTTC. It encodes CASSEVNSYGYTF.

This sequence joins TRBV7-8 and TRBJ1-2, with a tentative D call TRBD1 (6 bases). The CDR3 runs to 14 residues. V was clipped by 8 bases and J by 4 bases, with 17 bases between them. Germline-derived CDR1 and CDR2 are SGHVS and FQNEAQ. The CDR3 sequence: CASSEQGFTYGYTF. CDR3 DNA sequence: TGTGCCAGCTCGGAACAGGGCTTTACCTATGGCTACACCTTC.

This clone is a singleton in its sample. The chain couples TRBV7-8 to TRBJ2-5, with D hard to call. The germline V gene encodes CDR1 SGHVS and CDR2 FQNEAQ. Trimming removed 1 base at V and 2 bases at J, with 8 bases between. The CDR3 length is 14 residues. The CDR3 coding sequence is TGTGCCAGCAGCTTAGAACTGGTACAAGAGACCCAGTACTTC. It specifies CASSLELVQETQYF.

This clone occurred once. The chain is built from TRBV11-2 and TRBJ2-5; 7 bases fit TRBD2. Trimming removed 1 base from V and 4 bases from J; junction bases left unmatched: 6. CDR1 is SGHAT, CDR2 FQNNGV, per germline. This CDR3 has 15 residues. In nucleotides, the CDR3 is TGTGCCAGCAGCTTAGCGGGGAGGGCCAGAGAGACCCAGTACTTC. It encodes CASSLAGRARETQYF.

The chain links TRBV19 to TRBJ1-2, with D uncertain. Germline V gives CDR1 LNHDA, CDR2 SQIVND (reference sequence). With 3 bases removed from V and 4 bases from J, the gap between germline ends came to 9 bases. The CDR3 spans 13 residues. The CDR3 DNA sequence: TGTGCCAGTAGTATCGGTCGGAGCTATGGCTACACCTTC. Amino acid sequence: CASSIGRSYGYTF.

The V and J genes are TRBV4-1 and TRBJ1-2, with D tentatively TRBD1 (6 bases). Trimming cost V 8 bases and J 7 bases, with 23 bases left between them. Germline CDR1 MGHRA, CDR2 YSYEKL. This CDR3 has 15 amino acids. Here the CDR3 reads CASYNPGQGPVGYTF. CDR3 DNA sequence: TGCGCCAGCTATAATCCCGGGCAGGGGCCTGTTGGCTACACCTTC.

This chain connects TRBV9 to TRBJ2-1; the match to TRBD1 covers 9 bases. Looked up from germline, CDR1 is SGDLS and CDR2 is YYNGEE. This CDR3 region has 14 residues. After removal of 4 bases from V and 7 bases from J, the junction contained 6 bases not matched to a gene. Here the CDR3 reads CASSFGDRENEQFF. In DNA, the CDR3 is TGTGCCAGCAGCTTCGGGGACAGGGAAAATGAGCAGTTCTTC.

The chain uses TRBV28 and TRBJ1-5; TRBD1 matches at 9 bases. CDR1 MDHEN and CDR2 SYDVKM come from the germline V gene. With 6 bases clipped from V and 2 bases from J, the junction kept 8 bases outside the gene matches. CDR3 length equals 16 residues. Here the CDR3 reads CASRETGGVGNQPQHF. CDR3 nucleotide sequence: TGTGCCAGCAGGGAGACAGGGGGTGTGGGCAATCAGCCCCAGCATTTT.

The chain couples TRBV9 to TRBJ2-3; possible D gene TRBD2, 6 bases. V lost 0 bases to trimming and J lost 5 bases, with 7 bases between them. The CDR3 has 13 residues. Per the germline V gene, CDR1 is SGDLS and CDR2 is YYNGEE. The CDR3: CASSVEEGDTQYF. CDR3 sequence (DNA): TGTGCCAGCAGCGTAGAGGAGGGAGATACGCAGTATTTT.

CDR3 DNA sequence: TGTGCCAGCAGTGCCTTGGCAGGGGTAGAGACCCAGTACTTC. Protein product: CASSALAGVETQYF. The chain carries TRBV6-1 and TRBJ2-5, with a possible D match to TRBD1 (6 bases). CDR3 size: 14 residues. V was shortened by 4 bases and J by 4 bases, with 13 bases between the two germline ends. Germline CDR1 MNHNS, CDR2 SASEGT.

To note about this clone: Distinct nucleotide sequences in the sample also encode this CDR3. The chain couples TRBV6-5 to TRBJ1-2; the match to TRBD1 covers 7 bases. Germline CDR1 is MNHEY and CDR2 is SVGAGI. V lost 5 bases and J lost 4; bases outside the gene matches: 7. CDR3 size: 14 residues. The CDR3 loop is CASSRDREAYGYTF. CDR3 in DNA: TGTGCCAGCAGTCGTGACAGGGAGGCCTATGGCTACACCTTC.

This clone was seen only once. The chain uses TRBV30 and TRBJ2-1; D may be TRBD2 (6 bases). This CDR3 has 13 amino acids. CDR1 is GTSNPN and CDR2 is SVGIG in the germline V gene (reference sequence). The germline V and J ends were trimmed by 4 bases and 6 bases, with 13 bases remaining between them. Written as DNA, the CDR3 is TGTGCCTGGACTTTCGGGACTCTCAATGAGCAGTTCTTC. It yields the protein CAWTFGTLNEQFF.

The genes are TRBV28 and TRBJ1-1; 9 nucleotides align to TRBD1. V dropped 5 bases and J dropped 5; count of bases not matched to a gene: 6. This CDR3 has 14 amino acids. The germline V gene has CDR1 MDHEN and CDR2 SYDVKM. CDR3 nucleotide sequence: TGTGCCAGCAGTCAGGGACAGGGTTTTACTGAAGCTTTCTTT. Amino acids: CASSQGQGFTEAFF.

J is TRBJ2-1 and V is TRBV6-5; 10 nucleotides align to TRBD2. CDR3 size: 15 residues. Germline CDR1 and CDR2: MNHEY and SVGAGI. V lost 1 base to trimming and J lost 7 bases; unmatched junction nucleotides: 4. Here the CDR3 reads CASSYWLAGVNEQFF. In DNA, the CDR3 is TGTGCCAGCAGTTACTGGCTAGCGGGAGTAAATGAGCAGTTCTTC.